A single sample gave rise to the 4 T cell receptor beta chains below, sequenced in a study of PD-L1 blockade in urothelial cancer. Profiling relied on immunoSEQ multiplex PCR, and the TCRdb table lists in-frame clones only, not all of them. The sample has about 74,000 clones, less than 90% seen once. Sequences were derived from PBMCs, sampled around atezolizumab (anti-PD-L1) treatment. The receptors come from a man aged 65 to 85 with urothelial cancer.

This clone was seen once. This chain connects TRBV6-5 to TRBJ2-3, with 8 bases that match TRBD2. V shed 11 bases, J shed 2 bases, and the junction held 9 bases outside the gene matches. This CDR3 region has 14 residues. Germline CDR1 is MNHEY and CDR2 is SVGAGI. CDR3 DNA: TGTGCCTCGGCGGGAGGCCTGTTCACAGATACGCAGTATTTT. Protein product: CASAGGLFTDTQYF.

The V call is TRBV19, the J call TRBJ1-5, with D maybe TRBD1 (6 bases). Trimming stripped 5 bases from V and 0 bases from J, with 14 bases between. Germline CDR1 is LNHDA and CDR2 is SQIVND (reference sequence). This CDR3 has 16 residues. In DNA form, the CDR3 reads TGTGCCAGTAGTCCTCGGACAGATTATAGCAATCAGCCCCAGCATTTT. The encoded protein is CASSPRTDYSNQPQHF.

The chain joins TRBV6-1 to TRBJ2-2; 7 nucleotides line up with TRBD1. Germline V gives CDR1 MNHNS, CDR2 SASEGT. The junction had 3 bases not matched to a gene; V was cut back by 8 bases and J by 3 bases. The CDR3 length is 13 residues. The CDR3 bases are TGTGCCAGCGCCGGGACAGACACCGGGGAGCTGTTTTTT. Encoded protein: CASAGTDTGELFF.

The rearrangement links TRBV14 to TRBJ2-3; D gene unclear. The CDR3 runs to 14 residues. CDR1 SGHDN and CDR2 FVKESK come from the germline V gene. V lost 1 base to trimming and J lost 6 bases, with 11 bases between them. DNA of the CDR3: TGTGCCAGCAGCCAAGCGGTGCTCGGGGATACGCAGTATTTT. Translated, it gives CASSQAVLGDTQYF.